This TCR beta chain was identified in a study of T cells after somatic rescue of genetic block (dated by TCRdb to 2020 to 2022). Context from the whole study: The study assessed how robust, over the long term, a T-cell system was when the system had developed through somatic rescue of a genetic block in T-cell development.

About this clone: The clone's antigen remains unknown. Base quality data are lacking; no much larger clone is found one base away.

Trimming removed 3 bases from V and 0 bases from J, leaving 10 bases between the germline ends. CDR1 is given as SGDLS and CDR2 as YYNGEE, both from the germline V gene. Its CDR3 holds 16 amino acids, cysteine through phenylalanine. Only the CDR3 portion is preserved as DNA: 48 bases, with reading frame beginning at the first base. Preparation of the library involved the immunoSEQ multiplex PCR assay. The table comes from immuneACCESS by way of TCRdb, which keeps in-frame sequences with V and J called. Part of the clones is missing from these tables; in studies checked, under half for an unresolved V gene and the rest for unknown reasons. This sample comprises some 74,000 clones, approximately 91% of them detected only once. Of the sample, 2.5% to 3% falls within the top ten clones.

This sequence was found in a man aged 25-40 years. What was sequenced was peripheral blood mononuclear cells (PBMCs). The rearrangement joined TRBV9 to TRBJ2-6; a tentative D call is TRBD1 (6 bases match). The CDR3 loop reads CASSATGNSGANVLTF. The bases are TGTGCCAGCAGCGCGACAGGTAACTCTGGGGCCAACGTCCTGACTTTC.